The 14 T cell receptor beta chains reported below all come from one sample, sequenced in a study of early T cells in non-severe SARS-CoV-2 infection. Via MiXCR, TCRdb re-called the 5' RACE reads, giving one row per CDR3 protein. In the table there are about 75,000 distinct CDR3 sequences, roughly 10% of which are singletons. The sample in question was whole blood, obtained at baseline. The receptor source for this set is an adult who was a healthcare worker with PCR-confirmed SARS-CoV-2 infection or an uninfected control (not recorded which).

This clonotype came up many times. This chain joins TRBV10-3 and TRBJ1-2; 7 bases match TRBD1. CDR3 length equals 15 residues. CDR1 ENHRY and CDR2 SYGVKD come from the germline V gene. Trimming removed 3 bases from V and 4 bases from J; junction bases left unmatched: 8. The CDR3 region has the DNA TGTGCCATCAGTGAAGTGCAGGGGGGAGTCTATGGCTACACCTTC. Translating gives CAISEVQGGVYGYTF.

This clonotype was seen ten or more times. The chain employs TRBV29-1 and TRBJ2-1; D unclear. Trimming took 2 bases from V and 5 from J, leaving 7 bases between them. The CDR3 sequence is 12 residues long. Germline CDR1 SQVTM, CDR2 ANQGSEA. In DNA, the CDR3 is TGCAGCGTTGAAAGCTGGGACAATGAGCAGTTCTTC. This gives the protein CSVESWDNEQFF.

A few counts support this clonotype. This rearrangement joins TRBV11-2 to TRBJ2-1; 9 bases match TRBD2. Germline CDR1 and CDR2: SGHAT and FQNNGV. Trimming removed 5 bases from V and 5 bases from J; junction bases left unmatched: 4. The length of the CDR3 is 14 residues. CDR3 protein: CASSASGDNNEQFF. CDR3 nucleotides: TGTGCCAGCAGCGCTAGCGGGGACAACAATGAGCAGTTCTTC.

V usage is TRBV29-1 and J usage is TRBJ2-2; no clear D. The CDR3 consists of 14 residues. From germline, CDR1 is SQVTM and CDR2 ANQGSEA. V lost 5 bases to trimming and J lost 3 bases, with 13 bases between them. The DNA for the CDR3 is TGCAGCGTTCGGGCCAGCGCCGACACCGGGGAGCTGTTTTTT. Amino acid sequence: CSVRASADTGELFF.

This chain connects TRBV29-1 to TRBJ1-1; D is uncertain. V shed 4 bases and J shed 3 bases, with 3 bases lying between them. This CDR3 comprises 10 residues. The germline V gene has CDR1 SQVTM and CDR2 ANQGSEA. The DNA of the CDR3 is TGCAGCGTTGGGTACACTGAAGCTTTCTTT. Translating gives CSVGYTEAFF.

The V gene is TRBV30, the J gene TRBJ1-2; no clear D. Germline V lookup: CDR1 GTSNPN, CDR2 SVGIG (reference sequence). Trimming pared 0 bases from V and 7 bases from J, leaving 9 bases between. This CDR3 contains 12 residues. CDR3 residues: CAWSVFRTGYTF. In nucleotides, the CDR3 is TGTGCCTGGAGTGTATTCCGGACTGGCTACACCTTC.

This clonotype was observed once. J is TRBJ2-5 and V is TRBV29-1; D not certain. CDR1 and CDR2 (germline): SQVTM, ANQGSEA. The V gene lost 4 bases and the J gene lost 7 bases, with 10 bases spanning the gap. The CDR3 loop spans 11 amino acids. The DNA of the CDR3 is TGCAGCGTTGGGGTCGGTGGGACCCAGTACTTC. This gives the protein CSVGVGGTQYF.

This clonotype has at least ten counts. This chain joins TRBV20-1 and TRBJ2-7; 12 nucleotides match TRBD2. CDR3 length equals 16 residues. V was clipped by 0 bases and J by 4 bases; unmatched bases: 7. Germline lookup yields CDR1 DFQATT and CDR2 SNEGSKA (reference sequence). CDR3: CSARDLTSGGLYEQYF. The CDR3 coding sequence is TGCAGTGCTAGAGACCTTACTAGCGGGGGGCTGTACGAGCAGTACTTC.

This clonotype has only a few counts. The CDR3 DNA is TGCGCCAGCAGGGAACAGGGGGCCCGTTATGGCTACACCTTC. As protein: CASREQGARYGYTF. The chain is built from TRBV5-1 and TRBJ1-2, with 9 bases lining up with TRBD1. The V and J ends lost 5 bases and 5 bases, in that order; junction bases with no gene match: 7. The CDR3 has 14 amino acids. Germline V gene sequence: CDR1 SGHRS, CDR2 YFSETQ. Complete variable domain (other parts from reference TRBV5-1 and TRBJ1-2): KAGVTQTPRYLIKTRGQQVTLSCSPISGHRSVSWYQQTPGQGLQFLFEYFSETQRNKGNFPGRFSGRQFSNSRSEMNVSTLELGDSALYLCASREQGARYGYTFGSGTRLTVV.

This clonotype was counted only a few times. The chain employs TRBV29-1 and TRBJ1-1; D uncertain. Germline loops: CDR1 SQVTM, CDR2 ANQGSEA. Trimming shortened V by 7 bases and J by 7 bases, and 13 bases separated the two germline ends. This CDR3 has 11 residues. As DNA, the CDR3 is TGCAGCGCGGTGGAAATTGGTGAAGCTTTCTTT. Residues: CSAVEIGEAFF.

The chain links TRBV6-4 to TRBJ2-1; 13 positions agree with TRBD2. The germline V gene encodes CDR1 MRHNA and CDR2 SNTAGT. V was clipped by 5 bases and J by 9 bases; unmatched bases: 4. CDR3 length equals 14 residues. The CDR3 spells CASSRTSGGSEQFF. Here the CDR3 DNA reads TGTGCCAGCAGTCGGACTAGCGGGGGTAGTGAGCAGTTCTTC.

This clonotype was seen at least ten times. The chain combines TRBV6-2 or TRBV6-3 with TRBJ2-1, with 8 bases that match TRBD2. The CDR3 is 17 residues long. Germline V gene sequence: CDR1 MNHEY, CDR2 SVGEGT. V lost 8 bases, J lost 0 bases, and 12 bases stayed unmatched. CDR3 sequence reads: CASYDRLAHSSYNEQFF. CDR3 sequence (DNA): TGTGCCAGCTATGATCGACTAGCGCATAGCTCCTACAATGAGCAGTTCTTC.

This sequence joins TRBV9 and TRBJ2-5; D remains ambiguous. Per germline, CDR1 SGDLS and CDR2 YYNGEE. The V and J ends lost 1 base and 7 bases respectively, with 11 bases between them. This CDR3 is built from 13 residues. CDR3 nucleotide sequence: TGTGCCAGCAGCGTATACGTTCTAGGGACCCAGTACTTC. Its translation: CASSVYVLGTQYF.

This chain joins TRBV29-1 and TRBJ2-3; D not certain. This CDR3 is 11 amino acids long. Germline V gene lookup returns CDR1 SQVTM and CDR2 ANQGSEA. The ends were cut back, 4 bases at V and 2 bases at J, with 4 bases in the middle. CDR3 residues: CSVVPTDTQYF. The CDR3 nucleotides are TGCAGCGTTGTCCCCACAGATACGCAGTATTTT.